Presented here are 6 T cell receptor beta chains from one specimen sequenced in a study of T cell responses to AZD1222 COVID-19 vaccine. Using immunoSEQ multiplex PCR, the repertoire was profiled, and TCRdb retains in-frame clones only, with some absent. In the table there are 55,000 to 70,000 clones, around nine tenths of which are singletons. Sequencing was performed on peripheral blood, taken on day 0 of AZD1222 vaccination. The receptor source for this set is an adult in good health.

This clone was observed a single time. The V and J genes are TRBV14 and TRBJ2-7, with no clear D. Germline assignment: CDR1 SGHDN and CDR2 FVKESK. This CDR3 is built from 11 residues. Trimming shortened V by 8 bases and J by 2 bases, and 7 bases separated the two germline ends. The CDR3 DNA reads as TGTGCCAGCGGCAGCGCCTACGAGCAGTACTTC. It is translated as CASGSAYEQYF.

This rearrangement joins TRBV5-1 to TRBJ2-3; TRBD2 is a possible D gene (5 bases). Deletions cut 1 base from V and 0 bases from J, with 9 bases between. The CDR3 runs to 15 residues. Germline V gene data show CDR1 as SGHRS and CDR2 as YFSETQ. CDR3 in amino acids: CASSLLATSTDTQYF. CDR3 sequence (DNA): TGCGCCAGCAGCTTGTTAGCGACTAGCACAGATACGCAGTATTTT. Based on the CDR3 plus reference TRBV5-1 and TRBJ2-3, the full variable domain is KAGVTQTPRYLIKTRGQQVTLSCSPISGHRSVSWYQQTPGQGLQFLFEYFSETQRNKGNFPGRFSGRQFSNSRSEMNVSTLELGDSALYLCASSLLATSTDTQYFGPGTRLTVL.

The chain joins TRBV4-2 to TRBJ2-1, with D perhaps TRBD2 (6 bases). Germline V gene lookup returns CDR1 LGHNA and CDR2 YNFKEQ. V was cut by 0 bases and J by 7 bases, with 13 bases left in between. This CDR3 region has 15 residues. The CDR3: CASSQEFGLANEQFF. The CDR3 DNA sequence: TGTGCCAGCAGCCAAGAATTTGGGCTAGCGAATGAGCAGTTCTTC.

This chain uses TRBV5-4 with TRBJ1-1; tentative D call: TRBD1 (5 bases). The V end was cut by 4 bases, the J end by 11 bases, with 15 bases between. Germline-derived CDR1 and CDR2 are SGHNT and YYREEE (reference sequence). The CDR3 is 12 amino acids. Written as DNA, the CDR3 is TGTGCCAGCAGCCAGGGACGGGACGGTGCTTTCTTT. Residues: CASSQGRDGAFF. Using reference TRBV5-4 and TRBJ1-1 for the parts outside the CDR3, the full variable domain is ETGVTQSPTHLIKTRGQQVTLRCSSQSGHNTVSWYQQALGQGPQFIFQYYREEENGRGNFPPRFSGLQFPNYSSELNVNALELDDSALYLCASSQGRDGAFFGQGTRLTVV.

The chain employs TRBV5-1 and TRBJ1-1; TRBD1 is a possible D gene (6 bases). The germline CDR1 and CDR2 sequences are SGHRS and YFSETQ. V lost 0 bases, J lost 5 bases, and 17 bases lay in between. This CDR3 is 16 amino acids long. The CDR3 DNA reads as TGCGCCAGCAGCTTGGCCGTTCTGGGGGCGTCGACTGAAGCTTTCTTT. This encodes CASSLAVLGASTEAFF. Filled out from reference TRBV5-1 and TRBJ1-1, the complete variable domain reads KAGVTQTPRYLIKTRGQQVTLSCSPISGHRSVSWYQQTPGQGLQFLFEYFSETQRNKGNFPGRFSGRQFSNSRSEMNVSTLELGDSALYLCASSLAVLGASTEAFFGQGTRLTVV.

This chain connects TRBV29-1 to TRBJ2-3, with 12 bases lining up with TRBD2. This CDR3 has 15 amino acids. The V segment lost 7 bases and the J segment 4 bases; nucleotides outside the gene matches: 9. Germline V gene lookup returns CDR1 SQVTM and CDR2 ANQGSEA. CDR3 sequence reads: CSAPRTSGVPDTQYF. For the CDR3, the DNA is TGCAGCGCCCCACGGACTAGCGGGGTCCCAGATACGCAGTATTTT.